This T cell receptor (beta chain) originates from a study of T cell repertoires in cytomegalovirus infection. Overall study: Public TCR beta signatures provided an indication of both CMV infection and a matching HLA type. Broader study findings: CMV-specific HLA-C-restricted TCR beta clonotypes dominated the ex vivo response.

MiXCR, run by TCRdb on the reads, gives a single entry per CDR3 protein. The table has 450,000 to 600,000 distinct CDR3 sequences, about 33% seen once. The sample holds a few counts of this clonotype. No antigen is known for it. The sequencing here drew on cultured PBMCs, taken from culture after CMV antigen stimulation. This sequence originates from a human donor in good health (CMV status not recorded). Some clones in this sample may be carry-over from other donors' samples.

The CDR3 here is CASSNLMTGEKLFF. The CDR3 nucleotides read TGTGCCAGCAGTAACTTAATGACCGGTGAAAAACTGTTTTTT. The rearrangement uses TRBV6-1 and TRBJ1-4; no firm D call. The V and J ends lost 5 bases and 7 bases respectively, with 14 bases between them. This CDR3 spans 14 amino acids. Germline V gene sequence: CDR1 MNHNS, CDR2 SASEGT.